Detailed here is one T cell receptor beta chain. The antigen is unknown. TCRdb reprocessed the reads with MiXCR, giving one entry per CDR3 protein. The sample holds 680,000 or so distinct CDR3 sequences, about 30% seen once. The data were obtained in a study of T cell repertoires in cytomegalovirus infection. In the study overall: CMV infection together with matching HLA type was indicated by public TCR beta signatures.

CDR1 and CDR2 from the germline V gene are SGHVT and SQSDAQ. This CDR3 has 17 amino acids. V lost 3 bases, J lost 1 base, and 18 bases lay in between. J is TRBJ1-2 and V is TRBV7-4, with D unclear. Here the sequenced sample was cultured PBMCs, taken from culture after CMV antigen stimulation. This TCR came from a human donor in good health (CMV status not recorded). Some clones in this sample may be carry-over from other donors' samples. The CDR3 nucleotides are TGTGCCAGCAGCTTCACATGGGTACGAAAGGATAACTATGGCTACACCTTC. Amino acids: CASSFTWVRKDNYGYTF. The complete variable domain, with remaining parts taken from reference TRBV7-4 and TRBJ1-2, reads GAGVSQSPRYKVAKRGRDVALRCDSISGHVTLYWYRQTLGQGSEVLTYSQSDAQRDKSGRPSGRFSAERPERSVSTLKIQRTEQGDSAVYLCASSFTWVRKDNYGYTFGSGTRLTVV.